These 25 T cell receptor beta chains share one sample of origin, sequenced in a study of PD-1 blockade in classical Hodgkin lymphoma. As to time point: newly diagnosed, previously untreated cHL patient sample. Profiling relied on immunoSEQ multiplex PCR, and the TCRdb table lists in-frame clones only, not all of them. Of 20,000 to 25,000 clones in the sample, roughly 94% were seen once. Sequencing input: peripheral blood mononuclear cells (PBMCs). The receptors were gathered from a human donor with classical Hodgkin lymphoma.

The chain couples TRBV4-3 to TRBJ1-2; the match to TRBD1 covers 9 bases. The CDR3 covers 15 residues. The germline gives CDR1 LGHNA, CDR2 YSLEER. The ends lost 4 bases at V and 4 bases at J; junction bases unmatched: 7. CDR3 in amino acids: CASSLWTGEAYGYTF. Here the CDR3 DNA reads TGCGCCAGCAGCCTATGGACAGGGGAAGCCTATGGCTACACCTTC.

This clone was observed a few times. This chain uses TRBV5-1 with TRBJ2-3; possibly TRBD2 for D (6 bases). CDR1 is SGHRS and CDR2 is YFSETQ in the germline V gene. CDR3 length: 17 residues. With 1 base removed from V and 0 bases from J, the gap between germline ends came to 15 bases. Here the CDR3 DNA reads TGCGCCAGCAGCTTGTATCAGCGCGGGATAAGCACAGATACGCAGTATTTT. This encodes CASSLYQRGISTDTQYF.

The chain combines TRBV28 with TRBJ1-1; 12 bases align to TRBD1. The CDR3 totals 16 residues. Germline trimming cut 5 bases from V and 9 bases from J; bases unmatched to any gene: 13. CDR1 and CDR2 from the germline V gene are MDHEN and SYDVKM. For the CDR3, the DNA is TGTGCCAGCAGTCTTCCCTCCCCCGGGACAGGGGGCCAAGCTTTCTTT. Its protein is CASSLPSPGTGGQAFF.

The chain joins TRBV19 to TRBJ2-3; 7 nucleotides agree with TRBD1. The CDR3 is made up of 18 amino acids. The V gene's germline CDR1 is LNHDA and CDR2 SQIVND (reference sequence). V was clipped by 4 bases and J by 6 bases; unmatched bases: 19. The CDR3 is CASSTYRTTGRFTDTQYF. The DNA of the CDR3 is TGTGCCAGTAGTACCTACAGAACGACAGGGCGTTTCACGGATACGCAGTATTTT.

V usage is TRBV28 and J usage is TRBJ1-2; D ambiguous. Between the trimmed V and J ends, which lost 3 bases and 0 bases, there was a span of 11 bases. The germline gives CDR1 MDHEN, CDR2 SYDVKM. CDR3 length equals 15 residues. The CDR3 DNA follows: TGTGCCAGCAGTTTTAAGGGCCTAGCTAACTATGGCTACACCTTC. It encodes CASSFKGLANYGYTF.

The chain couples TRBV7-9 to TRBJ1-1; D unresolved. V gave up 5 bases and J gave up 2 bases, with 12 bases separating them. Germline CDR1 reads SEHNR; CDR2 reads FQNEAQ (reference sequence). The length of the CDR3 is 14 residues. The CDR3 nucleotides read TGTGCCAGCAGCCAAGGGAGGGTTAACACTGAAGCTTTCTTT. Encoded protein: CASSQGRVNTEAFF.

The J gene is TRBJ2-7, the V gene TRBV4-3; possibly TRBD1 for D (6 bases). Germline V gene sequence: CDR1 LGHNA, CDR2 YSLEER. The CDR3 covers 14 residues. V was trimmed by 0 bases and J by 6 bases, leaving 12 bases between them. DNA of the CDR3: TGCGCCAGCAGCCAAGATTGGGTGGGGGCCGAGCAGTACTTC. Amino acids: CASSQDWVGAEQYF.

The V gene is TRBV6-1, the J gene TRBJ1-3; D gene uncertain. Trimming took off 6 bases at V and 1 base at J, with 7 bases between the two ends. This CDR3 contains 13 residues. Per the germline V gene, CDR1 is MNHNS and CDR2 is SASEGT. CDR3 loop: CASSDGSGNTIYF. CDR3 sequence (DNA): TGTGCCAGCAGCGACGGATCTGGAAACACCATATATTTT.

The chain links TRBV18 to TRBJ2-4; 10 bases agree with TRBD2. The CDR3 loop spans 19 amino acids. Germline CDR1 is KGHSH and CDR2 is LQKENI. The J segment lost 1 base and the V segment lost 3 bases, leaving 12 bases of the junction unmatched. The CDR3: CASSPPERGGTRAKNIQYF. CDR3 DNA: TGTGCCAGCTCACCCCCTGAGCGGGGGGGCACGAGGGCCAAAAACATTCAGTACTTC.

This chain connects TRBV11-1 to TRBJ2-3; unclear D gene. Germline V gives CDR1 SGHAT, CDR2 FQDESV (reference sequence). The CDR3 covers 12 residues. V shed 3 bases and J shed 2 bases, with 3 bases lying between them. Written as DNA, the CDR3 is TGTGCCAGCAGCTTGAACACAGATACGCAGTATTTT. Protein product: CASSLNTDTQYF.

V and J are TRBV6-5 and TRBJ2-1; TRBD2 is a possible D gene (6 bases). V shed 5 bases and J shed 8 bases, with 13 bases lying between them. CDR3 length: 13 residues. The germline V gene encodes CDR1 MNHEY and CDR2 SVGAGI. The CDR3 nucleotides are TGTGCCAGCAGTGCCGCGGAGGGGCATGAGCAGTTCTTC. This encodes CASSAAEGHEQFF.

V is TRBV11-2 and J is TRBJ2-4, with 9 bases fitting TRBD1. V shed 5 bases, J shed 9 bases, and the junction held 8 bases outside the gene matches. CDR1 is SGHAT and CDR2 is FQNNGV in the germline V gene. This CDR3 is 14 amino acids long. Here the CDR3 DNA reads TGTGCCAGCAGCGCGCCGGGACAGGGTACCATTCAGTACTTC. Translating gives CASSAPGQGTIQYF.

The chain carries TRBV7-2 and TRBJ1-4; D gene uncertain. V lost 0 bases to trimming and J lost 7 bases, with 9 bases between them. Germline V gene lookup returns CDR1 SGHTA and CDR2 FQGNSA. The CDR3 is 14 residues long. CDR3 amino acids: CASSLAGRAEKLFF. CDR3 bases: TGTGCCAGCAGCTTAGCGGGTAGGGCTGAAAAACTGTTTTTT.

V usage is TRBV19 and J usage is TRBJ1-1; D unresolved. This CDR3 comprises 15 residues. In germline, CDR1 is LNHDA, CDR2 SQIVND (reference sequence). V was shortened by 4 bases and J by 5 bases, with 17 bases between the two germline ends. CDR3 sequence reads: CASSKTRLASTEAFF. As DNA, the CDR3 is TGTGCCAGTAGTAAGACACGACTAGCCTCGACTGAAGCTTTCTTT.

The chain recombines TRBV19 with TRBJ2-7; the D gene is possibly TRBD2 (6 bases). V gave up 3 bases and J gave up 0 bases, with 12 bases separating them. CDR1 is LNHDA and CDR2 is SQIVND in the germline V gene (reference sequence). The CDR3 covers 15 residues. CDR3 coding DNA: TGTGCCAGTAGTATTTCGGGGGTACCCTCCTACGAGCAGTACTTC. Its protein product is CASSISGVPSYEQYF.

The chain uses TRBV6-1 and TRBJ1-5; a possible D gene is TRBD1 (6 bases). V lost 4 bases and J lost 4, with 20 bases in between. Looked up from germline, CDR1 is MNHNS and CDR2 is SASEGT. The CDR3 length is 17 residues. The CDR3 loop is CASSGRRGQLENQPQHF. For the CDR3, the DNA is TGTGCCAGCAGTGGGCGGCGCGGACAGCTAGAGAATCAGCCCCAGCATTTT.

This sequence joins TRBV9 and TRBJ2-5; 7 nucleotides align to TRBD2. Losses at the gene ends were 0 bases for V and 3 bases for J; bases not matched to a gene: 14. The CDR3 sequence is 18 residues long. Germline V lookup: CDR1 SGDLS, CDR2 YYNGEE. As DNA, the CDR3 is TGTGCCAGCAGCGTAGGGGCAGCGGGGTTTGGGGTTGAAGAGACCCAGTACTTC. Translated: CASSVGAAGFGVEETQYF.

The chain has TRBV5-1 and TRBJ2-3; D is uncertain. CDR3 length: 16 residues. The V and J ends lost 0 bases and 2 bases respectively, with 13 bases between them. Germline V gene sequence: CDR1 SGHRS, CDR2 YFSETQ. DNA of the CDR3: TGCGCCAGCAGCTTGGTGAAATCAGGAACCACAGATACGCAGTATTTT. Protein: CASSLVKSGTTDTQYF.

This chain links TRBV12-5 with TRBJ1-2, with TRBD1 as a possible D gene (5 bases). Trimming left V 7 bases short and J 0 bases short, with 9 bases between. The CDR3 is 13 amino acids. CDR1 and CDR2 (germline): LGHNT, FRNRAP. The CDR3 DNA reads TGTGCTAGTGCCTCGGGGGCTAACTATGGCTACACCTTC. This gives the protein CASASGANYGYTF.

The chain is built from TRBV10-1 and TRBJ1-5; D gene uncertain. The CDR3 length is 15 residues. Germline V lookup: CDR1 WNHNN, CDR2 SYGVQD (reference sequence). V was trimmed by 6 bases and J by 0 bases, leaving 12 bases between them. The CDR3 nucleotides are TGCGCCAGCAGGACAAGGAGACATAGCAATCAGCCCCAGCATTTT. This gives the protein CASRTRRHSNQPQHF.

V is TRBV27 and J is TRBJ2-2; 9 bases line up with TRBD1. The trim removed 5 bases at V and 5 bases at J, leaving 9 bases unmatched. CDR1 is MNHEY and CDR2 is SMNVEV in the germline V gene (reference sequence). CDR3 length: 16 amino acids. The CDR3 DNA reads as TGTGCCAGCAGTCGACTCGGACAGGGGAGGACCGGGGAGCTGTTTTTT. Protein: CASSRLGQGRTGELFF.

The rearrangement uses TRBV2 and TRBJ2-5, with 10 bases identical to TRBD2. The CDR3 runs to 16 residues. V gave up 5 bases and J gave up 5 bases; unmatched junction bases: 11. From germline, CDR1 is SNHLY and CDR2 FYNNEI. The CDR3 region is CASSPTLAGAGETQYF. The CDR3 region has the DNA TGTGCCAGCAGTCCAACTCTAGCGGGGGCCGGGGAGACCCAGTACTTC.

CDR3 coding DNA: TGTGCCAAACAATGGGGGGCTGGCACTGAAGCTTTCTTT. Translation gives CAKQWGAGTEAFF. This chain joins TRBV5-8 and TRBJ1-1; a weak D match, TRBD1 (6 bases). V shed 9 bases and J shed 4 bases, with 16 bases lying between them. The CDR3 has 13 residues. The V gene's germline CDR1 is SGHTS and CDR2 YDEGEE.

The rearrangement links TRBV4-3 to TRBJ2-3; D tentatively reads TRBD1 or TRBD2 (6 bases each). V was clipped by 4 bases and J by 1 base, with 15 bases between them. Germline V gene data show CDR1 as LGHNA and CDR2 as YSLEER. The CDR3 loop spans 16 amino acids. CDR3 sequence: CASSPYTGAGTDTQYF. CDR3 coding DNA: TGCGCCAGCAGCCCTTATACGGGGGCCGGCACAGATACGCAGTATTTT.

The chain links TRBV7-2 to TRBJ2-3; possibly TRBD1 or TRBD2 for D (6 bases each). V was pared by 1 base and J by 4 bases, with 15 bases between. CDR1 is SGHTA and CDR2 is FQGNSA in the germline V gene. This CDR3 has 16 amino acids. The CDR3 sequence is CASSLGISRGADTQYF. The CDR3 DNA follows: TGTGCCAGCAGCTTAGGAATTAGTAGGGGGGCAGATACGCAGTATTTT.